This T cell receptor (beta chain) derives from a study of blood T cell repertoires in COVID-19. Study at large: PBMCs, B-cell-depleted T cells, or T cells provided the cDNA or gDNA that made up the material.

Trimming removed 9 bases from V and 5 bases from J, with 17 bases in between. The germline V gene has CDR1 SNHLY and CDR2 FYNNEI. The CDR3 consists of 14 residues. Study processing details: It was from reference gene primer amplification that nucleated cell counts were estimated. Profiled with immunoSEQ multiplex PCR; TCRdb holds only in-frame clones, not every one. The V and J calls and clone size were taken over from that table, and D and trimming were inferred from the DNA. Here the sample spans 63,000 or so clones, 88% being singletons. Sequencing was carried out using peripheral blood. V gene TRBV2 combines with J gene TRBJ2-1; possible D gene TRBD1, 5 bases. This clonotype was sampled from a human donor in a cohort sampled during active COVID-19. The CDR3 loop reads CARPKKGSNNEQFF. CDR3 in DNA: TGTGCCAGACCTAAGAAGGGGTCAAACAATGAGCAGTTCTTC.